This passage covers 11 T cell receptor beta chains from one sample sequenced in a study of blood T cell repertoires in COVID-19. Only in-frame clones appear in the TCRdb table, and some are missing; sequencing was by immunoSEQ multiplex PCR. Counted here are 120,000 or so clones, 84% occurring once; the ten biggest clones make up approximately 12%. Sequenced input: peripheral blood. These receptors came from a woman aged 25 to 39 who had recovered from COVID-19.

The chain uses TRBV5-1 and TRBJ2-5; 7 nucleotides line up with TRBD2. Germline lookup yields CDR1 SGHRS and CDR2 YFSETQ. V lost 3 bases to trimming and J lost 5 bases; unmatched junction nucleotides: 4. This CDR3 contains 13 residues. CDR3 coding DNA: TGCGCCAGCAGCTCAGGACTAGGGGAGACCCAGTACTTC. Its translation is CASSSGLGETQYF.

The chain is built from TRBV11-2 and TRBJ2-1; 11 bases match TRBD2. The CDR3 extends over 17 amino acids. The V segment lost 3 bases and the J segment 6 bases; nucleotides outside the gene matches: 10. CDR1 SGHAT and CDR2 FQNNGV come from the germline V gene. CDR3 coding DNA: TGTGCCAGCAGCTTTACAAGACTAGCGGGATTCGCCAATGAGCAGTTCTTC. Translated, it gives CASSFTRLAGFANEQFF. The full variable domain, in which reference TRBV11-2 and TRBJ2-1 provide the parts outside the CDR3, is EAGVAQSPRYKIIEKRQSVAFWCNPISGHATLYWYQQILGQGPKLLIQFQNNGVVDDSQLPKDRFSAERLKGVDSTLKIQPAKLEDSAVYLCASSFTRLAGFANEQFFGPGTRLTVL.

This sequence joins TRBV2 and TRBJ2-1, with TRBD1 matching 7 bases. V trimming: 0 bases; J trimming: 5 bases; junction bases outside the gene matches: 4. This CDR3 comprises 15 residues. From germline, CDR1 is SNHLY and CDR2 FYNNEI. CDR3 region: CASSEAAGTDNEQFF. DNA of the CDR3: TGTGCCAGCAGTGAAGCGGCCGGGACAGACAATGAGCAGTTCTTC.

The chain links TRBV6-5 to TRBJ2-5, with D tentatively TRBD2 (6 bases). This CDR3 spans 14 amino acids. From germline, CDR1 is MNHEY and CDR2 SVGAGI. V lost 7 bases to trimming and J lost 4 bases, with 16 bases between them. The CDR3 spells CASNPRAAGETQYF. CDR3 nucleotides: TGTGCCAGCAATCCGAGGGCAGCGGGAGAGACCCAGTACTTC.

The V gene is TRBV27, the J gene TRBJ1-2; D gene ambiguous. The CDR3 is made up of 15 amino acids. Trimming pared 7 bases from V and 0 bases from J, leaving 15 bases between. Germline V lookup: CDR1 MNHEY, CDR2 SMNVEV (reference sequence). The CDR3 region has the DNA TGTGCCAGCACCTCCCTGGTCAGTTCTAACTATGGCTACACCTTC. It specifies CASTSLVSSNYGYTF.

The chain carries TRBV27 and TRBJ2-7, with 7 bases matching TRBD1. Germline assignment: CDR1 MNHEY and CDR2 SMNVEV (reference sequence). This CDR3 has 15 amino acids. J was trimmed by 7 bases and V by 4 bases; bases with no gene match: 13. CDR3 DNA: TGTGCCAGCAGTTCCCAAAGGACAGGTCTGATTGAGCAGTACTTC. Encoded protein: CASSSQRTGLIEQYF.

The chain uses TRBV7-2 and TRBJ2-2, with 8 bases identical to TRBD2. CDR1 and CDR2 from the germline V gene are SGHTA and FQGNSA. The CDR3 runs to 16 residues. The V gene end was trimmed by 3 bases and the J gene end by 0 bases; junction bases not matched to a gene: 3. CDR3 amino acids: CASSFLAGTNTGELFF. CDR3 in DNA: TGTGCCAGCAGCTTTTTAGCGGGGACGAACACCGGGGAGCTGTTTTTT.

The chain joins TRBV18 to TRBJ1-1; D perhaps matches TRBD1 (5 bases). CDR3 length equals 14 residues. Trimming took off 3 bases at V and 1 base at J, with 9 bases between the two ends. The germline gives CDR1 KGHSH, CDR2 LQKENI. Here the CDR3 reads CASSPSRGNTEAFF. The CDR3 coding sequence is TGTGCCAGCTCACCTTCTAGGGGGAACACTGAAGCTTTCTTT.

Note on this clone: A junction end diverges from the germline sequence, so it may reflect a read error. The chain uses TRBV18 and TRBJ2-7; tentative D call: TRBD1 (6 bases). Per germline, CDR1 KGHSH and CDR2 LQKENI. This CDR3 has 14 residues. The CDR3 region has the DNA TGTGCCAGCTCAGCACCCACAGGGTTGAACGAGCAGTACTTC. As protein: CASSAPTGLNEQYF.

This clone was counted a few times. CDR3 nucleotides: TGTGCCAGCACCCAAGGCCGCGGGAACACTGAAGCTTTCTTT. Its translation is CASTQGRGNTEAFF. J is TRBJ1-1 and V is TRBV9; D ambiguous. There are 14 residues in the CDR3. Per germline, CDR1 SGDLS and CDR2 YYNGEE. Trimming removed 6 bases from V and 1 base from J, with 13 bases in between.

The sample holds many counts of this clone. V usage is TRBV11-3 and J usage is TRBJ1-1; D uncertain. V was shortened by 6 bases and J by 3 bases, with 14 bases between the two germline ends. This CDR3 contains 14 residues. CDR1 is SGHNT and CDR2 is YENEEA in the germline V gene. The CDR3 spells CASSPGGIDTEAFF. CDR3 sequence (DNA): TGTGCCAGCAGTCCCGGCGGGATCGACACTGAAGCTTTCTTT.